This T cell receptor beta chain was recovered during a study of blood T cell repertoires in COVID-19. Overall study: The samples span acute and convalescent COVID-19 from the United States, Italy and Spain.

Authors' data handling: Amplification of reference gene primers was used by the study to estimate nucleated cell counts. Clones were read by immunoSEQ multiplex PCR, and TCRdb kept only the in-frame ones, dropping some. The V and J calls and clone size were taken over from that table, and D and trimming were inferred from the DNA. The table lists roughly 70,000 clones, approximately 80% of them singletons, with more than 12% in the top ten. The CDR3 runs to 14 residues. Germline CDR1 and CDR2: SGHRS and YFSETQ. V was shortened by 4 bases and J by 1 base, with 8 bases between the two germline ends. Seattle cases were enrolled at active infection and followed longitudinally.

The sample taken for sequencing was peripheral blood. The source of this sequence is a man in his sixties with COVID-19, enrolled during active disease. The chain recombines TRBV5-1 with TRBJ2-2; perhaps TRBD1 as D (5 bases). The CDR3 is CASSQTVNTGELFF. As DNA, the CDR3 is TGCGCCAGCAGCCAGACAGTGAACACCGGGGAGCTGTTTTTT.